These 8 T cell receptor beta chains share one sample of origin, sequenced in a study of monozygotic twins with inflammatory bowel disease. TCRdb reprocessed the 5' RACE reads and keeps a single row for each CDR3 protein, giving no DNA. In all, the sample yields around 370,000 distinct CDR3 sequences. The sequenced sample consisted of blood. The receptors were sampled from a human donor with ulcerative colitis or Crohn's disease, or a healthy co-twin of an affected twin (not recorded which).

V usage is TRBV28 and J usage is TRBJ2-1; as DNA is missing, the TRBD1 call by TCRdb cannot be tested. CDR1 and CDR2 from the germline V gene are MDHEN and SYDVKM. This CDR3 has 16 residues. The CDR3 loop reads CASHRGGSSSYNEQFF.

The chain's CDR3 is CASSLVEAQGSGANYGYTF. The rearrangement links TRBV7-8 to TRBJ1-2; TCRdb's D call, TRBD1, is unchecked because there is no DNA. Germline-derived CDR1 and CDR2 are SGHVS and FQNEAQ. The CDR3 length is 19 residues.

The CDR3 here is CASSQGNSYNSPLHF. The chain joins TRBV12-3 or TRBV12-4 to TRBJ1-6; TCRdb gives TRBD1 as the D gene, but with no DNA this cannot be confirmed. The CDR3 loop spans 15 amino acids.

The chain carries TRBV7-2 and TRBJ2-5; TCRdb picks TRBD1, but there is no DNA to check that call. CDR1 is SGHTA, CDR2 FQGNSA, per germline. This CDR3 comprises 15 residues. The CDR3 protein is CASSRHVTGLETQYF.

The chain carries TRBV2 and TRBJ2-5; without DNA, the TCRdb call of TRBD1 cannot be checked. CDR1 and CDR2 from the germline V gene are SNHLY and FYNNEI. This CDR3 comprises 14 residues. The chain's CDR3 is CASRGTGLLETLYF.

V and J are TRBV5-1 and TRBJ2-7; TCRdb lists TRBD1, though no DNA is available to test this call. This CDR3 spans 17 amino acids. Germline loops: CDR1 SGHRS, CDR2 YFSETQ. The CDR3 loop is CASSLHDTGTASYEQYF.

The rearrangement links TRBV5-6 to TRBJ2-1. Germline loops: CDR1 SGHDT, CDR2 YYEEEE. This CDR3 has 14 amino acids. The CDR3 loop reads CASSLDRSFNEQFF.

The CDR3 protein is CSVERGTPPYEQHF. The rearrangement links TRBV29-1 to TRBJ2-7; there is no DNA to check the TCRdb D call of TRBD1. The V gene's germline CDR1 is SQVTM and CDR2 ANQGSEA. The CDR3 is made up of 14 amino acids.